These 5 T cell receptor beta chains were sequenced from one sample in a study of cytomegalovirus exposure and HLA in healthy donors. PCR involved 60 Vbeta and 13 Jbeta primers. Only in-frame clones appear in the TCRdb table, and some are missing; sequencing was by immunoSEQ multiplex PCR. The profile shows approximately 97,000 clones, about four fifths of them singletons. The material sequenced was PBMCs. These receptors were taken from a male donor in good health and CMV-seropositive.

As concerns this clone: Mismatch with germline at one junction end may stem from a read error. This rearrangement joins TRBV9 to TRBJ2-3; 8 bases are a match to TRBD1. The CDR3 spans 13 residues. The V gene's germline CDR1 is SGDLS and CDR2 YYNGEE. CDR3 amino acids: CASSVEGTGTQYF. The CDR3 DNA sequence: TGTGCCAGCAGCGTAGAAGGGACAGGTACGCAGTATTTT. The full variable domain, its missing parts supplied by reference TRBV9 and TRBJ2-3, is DSGVTQTPKHLITATGQRVTLRCSPRSGDLSVYWYQQSLDQGLQFLIQYYNGEERAKGNILERFSAQQFPDLHSELNLSSLELGDSALYFCASSVEGTGTQYFGPGTRLTVL.

Only a few counts were recorded for this clone. The chain's CDR3 is CASSLNSETEAFF. In DNA, the CDR3 is TGTGCCAGCAGCCTCAATAGCGAAACTGAAGCTTTCTTT. The rearrangement joins TRBV7-9 to TRBJ1-1; the D is unclear. Trimming stripped 5 bases from V and 5 bases from J, with 12 bases between. Germline V gene data show CDR1 as SEHNR and CDR2 as FQNEAQ (reference sequence). This CDR3 region has 13 residues.

J is TRBJ2-2 and V is TRBV5-1, with a weak D call TRBD1 (5 bases). Per germline, CDR1 SGHRS and CDR2 YFSETQ. The CDR3 spans 16 residues. V was clipped by 0 bases and J by 5 bases, with 14 bases between them. The CDR3 loop is CASSLDPGQLTGELFF. The DNA of the CDR3 is TGCGCCAGCAGCTTGGACCCCGGACAATTAACCGGGGAGCTGTTTTTT.

This sequence joins TRBV2 and TRBJ1-6; no clear D gene. The CDR3 spans 11 residues. Germline lookup yields CDR1 SNHLY and CDR2 FYNNEI. The V end was cut by 0 bases, the J end by 13 bases, with 4 bases between. Here the CDR3 reads CASSEARPLHF. The CDR3 DNA is TGTGCCAGCAGTGAAGCGCGCCCCCTCCACTTT.

The CDR3 sequence: CASRQGTGVSYEQYF. The CDR3 region has the DNA TGTGCCAGCAGACAAGGGACAGGGGTATCCTACGAGCAGTACTTC. The V call is TRBV7-8, the J call TRBJ2-7; the match to TRBD1 covers 10 bases. Unmatched junction bases numbered 6, after V lost 6 bases and J lost 1 base. The CDR3 runs to 15 residues. Germline CDR1 is SGHVS and CDR2 is FQNEAQ.